This entry features one T cell receptor beta chain sequence. The antigen remains unidentified. Using CD45RO/CCR7/CD25/CD127/CD95/CD27, CD4+ naive, central memory, regulatory and stem cell-like memory cells were sorted. From germline, CDR1 is ENHRY and CDR2 SYGVKD. The V end lost 10 bases, the J end lost 4 bases, and 19 bases lay between the germline ends. The CDR3 sequence is 14 residues long. What was sequenced were expressed TCRB transcripts, since all of the isolated RNA had been reverse transcribed. TCRdb's copy holds only in-frame clones and misses some; the assay was immunoSEQ multiplex PCR. This table holds approximately 730,000 clones, around an eighth found once. These data originate in a study of beta chain features in type 1 diabetes. Background on the study: Cell yields, gender and age were similar in healthy donors and patients. Study observations and caveats: In every one of the four CD4+ subsets, TCRB CDR3s were moderately but significantly shorter in Type 1 diabetes patients.

The V gene is TRBV10-3, the J gene TRBJ2-5, with D possibly TRBD1 on 6 matching bases. This TCR was sampled from a young man with type 1 diabetes. The sample was naive CD4+ T cells from blood. The CDR3 loop reads CATQPGHNGETQYF. The DNA of the CDR3 is TGTGCCACCCAACCGGGACATAACGGAGAGACCCAGTACTTC.